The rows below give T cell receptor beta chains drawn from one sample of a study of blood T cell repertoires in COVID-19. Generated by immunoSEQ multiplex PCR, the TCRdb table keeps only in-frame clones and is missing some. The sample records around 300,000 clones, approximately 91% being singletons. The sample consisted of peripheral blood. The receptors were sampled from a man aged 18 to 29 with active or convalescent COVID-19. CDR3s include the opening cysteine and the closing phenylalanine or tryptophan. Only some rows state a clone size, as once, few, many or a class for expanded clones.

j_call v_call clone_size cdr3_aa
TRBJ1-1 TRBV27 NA CASSLSFMNTEAFF
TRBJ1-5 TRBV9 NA CASSVGGLSNQPQHF
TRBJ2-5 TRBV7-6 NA CASSLESEQKETQYF
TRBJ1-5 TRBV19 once CASETGTGGTNQPQHF
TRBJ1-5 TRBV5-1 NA CASSAGTGNQPQHF
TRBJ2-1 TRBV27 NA CASSFFPVDSTNEQFF
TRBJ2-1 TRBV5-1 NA CASSLVLQNNEQFF
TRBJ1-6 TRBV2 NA CASSEGLPGLIYNSPLHF
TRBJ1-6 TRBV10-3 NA CAISESGREAPLHF
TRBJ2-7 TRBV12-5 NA CASGLVQNPGEQYF
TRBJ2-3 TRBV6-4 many CASSESSGGTDTQYF
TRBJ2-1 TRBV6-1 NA CASSAIPGQGWSEQFF
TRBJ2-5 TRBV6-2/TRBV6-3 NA CANSYRRGTKETQYF
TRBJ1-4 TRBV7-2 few CASSLAMPQGGFYEKLFF
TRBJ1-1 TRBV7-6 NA CASSTGQGIRNTEAFF
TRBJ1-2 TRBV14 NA CASSRGINYGYTF
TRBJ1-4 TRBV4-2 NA CASSQERTGKTNEKLFF
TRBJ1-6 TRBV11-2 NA CASSLLGTGNSPLHF